These T cell receptor beta chains were read from a single sample in a study of shared clonotypes between healthy human individuals. Assay: immunoSEQ multiplex PCR; the TCRdb copy retains only in-frame clones and omits some. Of 650,000 to 800,000 clones in the sample, 90% to 95% were seen once. Sequencing used naive CD8+ T cells sorted from blood. The receptors come from a man aged 30-40 years in good health. Each CDR3 is given with its conserved first and last residue. D genes are given only for firm matches. Rows give clone size only sometimes, using once, few, many, or a class for an expanded clone.

d_gene	abundance	v_gene	j_gene	CDR3nt	CDR3aa
.	.	TRBV15	TRBJ1-5	TGTGCCACCAGCAGAGATGGGGGGGCAAGCAATCAGCCCCAGCATTTT	CATSRDGGASNQPQHF
TRBD2	.	TRBV14	TRBJ2-5	TGTGCCAGCAGCCCCCTGGGGCCTAGCGGAGAGACCCAGTACTTC	CASSPLGPSGETQYF
TRBD2	.	TRBV28	TRBJ2-5	TGTGCCAGCAGTTTGGCTAGCGGGGCCTGGGGGCAAGAGACCCAGTACTTC	CASSLASGAWGQETQYF
.	.	TRBV19	TRBJ1-5	TGTGCCAGTAGTATAGATCGACTCCAGCCCCAGCATTTT	CASSIDRLQPQHF
.	.	TRBV11-3	TRBJ2-2	TGTGCCAGCAGCTTAGAGGGGTCGGGGGAGCTGTTTTTT	CASSLEGSGELFF
.	.	TRBV5-1	TRBJ2-1	TGCGCCAGCAGCTTGGAAGACTTCCGGGCCCCTTCCCTTTACAATGAGCAGTTCTTC	CASSLEDFRAPSLYNEQFF
.	.	TRBV14	TRBJ2-6	TGTGCCAGCAGTCCTATGGTGGGGGCCTTATCCTCTGGGGCCAACGTCCTGACTTTC	CASSPMVGALSSGANVLTF
.	.	TRBV7-8	TRBJ2-7	TGTGCCAGCAGCCAGCAGACAGGTGGATTTGTCGAGCAGTACTTC	CASSQQTGGFVEQYF
.	.	TRBV5-1	TRBJ2-7	TGCGCCAGCAGCTTGGAGGACAGTCGCTGGGAGCAGTACTTC	CASSLEDSRWEQYF
.	few	TRBV7-6	TRBJ1-1	TGTGCCAGCAGCTATGAAGCACAGGGTTATCCTGAAGCTTTCTTT	CASSYEAQGYPEAFF
.	.	TRBV27	TRBJ1-2	TGTGCCAGCAGTTTAATACCCCCCTCGGGCTATGGCTACACCTTC	CASSLIPPSGYGYTF
TRBD2	.	TRBV10-2	TRBJ2-7	TGCGCCAGCAGTGACCGTGCCGGGACTAGCTACGAGCAGTACTTC	CASSDRAGTSYEQYF
TRBD1	once	TRBV27	TRBJ2-7	TGTGCCAGCAGTTTATCGGCGGGGGACAGGGATGCCTACGAGCAGTACTTC	CASSLSAGDRDAYEQYF
TRBD1	few	TRBV7-2	TRBJ2-1	TGTGCCAGCAGCTTAGGGGGACAGTCCCAACAGTTCTTC	CASSLGGQSQQFF
.	.	TRBV6-5	TRBJ2-5	TGTGCCAGCAGTTACAGAACACTCCCCAAGGCGGAGACCCAGTACTTC	CASSYRTLPKAETQYF
.	.	TRBV25-1	TRBJ2-5	TGTGCCAGCAGTAGGGAGAACCAAGAGACCCAGTACTTC	CASSRENQETQYF
TRBD2	.	TRBV13	TRBJ2-3	TGTGCCAGCAGCTTAGAGCGGGAGCAGGATACGCAGTATTTT	CASSLEREQDTQYF
TRBD2	.	TRBV18	TRBJ2-7	TGTGCCAGCTCACCGGGGACTAGCGGGAGGGCCGACGAGCAGTACTTC	CASSPGTSGRADEQYF
.	.	TRBV7-8	TRBJ2-1	TGTGCCAGCAGCTTAAGGGGAGGCAGGGTTAATGAGCAGTTCTTC	CASSLRGGRVNEQFF
.	.	TRBV14	TRBJ2-2	TGTGCCAGCAGCCAAGTACGGACGGCGAACACCGGGGAGCTGTTTTTT	CASSQVRTANTGELFF
TRBD1	.	TRBV27	TRBJ1-1	TGTGCCAGCAGACAGGGGGTCACTGAAGCTTTCTTT	CASRQGVTEAFF
.	once	TRBV28	TRBJ2-1	TGTGCCAGCAGACCCCCAGGGGGGGGGAGTAAGCACAATGAGCAGTTCTTC	CASRPPGGGSKHNEQFF
.	.	TRBV27	TRBJ1-2	TGTGCCAGCAGTACCTGGGACGGCGCTAACTATGGCTACACCTTC	CASSTWDGANYGYTF
TRBD1	once	TRBV6-5	TRBJ2-2	TGTGCCAGCAGTCGGGACAGAAACACCGGGGAGCTGTTTTTT	CASSRDRNTGELFF
.	.	TRBV2	TRBJ2-7	TGTGCCAGCGGGTCACCAAGAGCCCGCGAGCAGTACTTC	CASGSPRAREQYF
.	once	TRBV27	TRBJ1-2	TGTGCCAGCAGTTTAACTGTCAGAAATGGCTACACCTTC	CASSLTVRNGYTF
.	.	TRBV27	TRBJ2-1	TGTGCCAGCAGCTCCAGCGGGAATGAGCAGTTCTTC	CASSSSGNEQFF
.	.	TRBV7-9	TRBJ2-1	TGTGCCAGCAGCTTACCTGCTGGGATGAGGGCTGAGCAGTTCTTC	CASSLPAGMRAEQFF
.	.	TRBV28	TRBJ2-5	TGTGCCAGCAGTCCACGGACAGAAAAGTTAATAGAGACCCAGTACTTC	CASSPRTEKLIETQYF
.	.	TRBV13	TRBJ2-7	TGTGCCAGCAGCTCCGCCGAGACGTACGAGCAGTACTTC	CASSSAETYEQYF
TRBD1	.	TRBV23-1	TRBJ1-5	TGCGCCAGCAACAGGGACAGGGGGCGAGGGAGCAATCAGCCCCAGCATTTT	CASNRDRGRGSNQPQHF
TRBD2	.	TRBV9	TRBJ2-7	TGTGCCAGCAGCGCAAGACTAGCGGGAGGGCCTTACGAGCAGTACTTC	CASSARLAGGPYEQYF
.	.	TRBV30	TRBJ1-6	TGTGCCTGGAGTGTATATCCCAGGGAGGAATCACCCCTCCACTTT	CAWSVYPREESPLHF
TRBD2	.	TRBV29-1	TRBJ2-7	TGCAGCGTTGAAGGACTAGCGCCTACCTACGAGCAGTACTTC	CSVEGLAPTYEQYF
.	.	TRBV11-2	TRBJ1-2	TGTGCCAGCAGCCATTTCCACGGTGACTATGGCTACACCTTC	CASSHFHGDYGYTF
TRBD1	.	TRBV9	TRBJ1-2	TGTGCCAGCAGCGCCTTACAGGGGGTAAATGGCTACACCTTC	CASSALQGVNGYTF
TRBD1	few	TRBV19	TRBJ1-5	TGTGCCACCCTGGATCGAAACAGGGGCGGCAATCAGCCCCAGCATTTT	CATLDRNRGGNQPQHF
TRBD1	.	TRBV5-1	TRBJ1-2	TGCGCCAGCAGCTCTTCCGGGACAGGGGGCCTAAATAACTATGGCTACACCTTC	CASSSSGTGGLNNYGYTF
.	.	TRBV29-1	TRBJ2-6	TGCAGCGTTGAGGGTCCGGGGGAGACCAACTCTGGGGCCAACGTCCTGACTTTC	CSVEGPGETNSGANVLTF
TRBD2	.	TRBV19	TRBJ2-1	TGTGCCAGTAGTCCCGGACTAGCGGGAGGGCCGTACAATGAGCAGTTCTTC	CASSPGLAGGPYNEQFF
.	.	TRBV28	TRBJ1-1	TGTGCCAGCAGTTTATCCACAGGGACTGAAGCTTTCTTT	CASSLSTGTEAFF
.	.	TRBV7-1	TRBJ2-7	TGTGCCAGCAGCGCGGACAGGGACTACTACGAGCAGTACTTC	CASSADRDYYEQYF